The 9 T cell receptor beta chains in this list originate from one sample, sequenced in a study of control samples from healthy donors and cancer patients. Measured with immunoSEQ multiplex PCR; TCRdb has only the in-frame clones, and not every one. The table includes around 63,000 clones, about 90% detected once. The sequencing sample was made of PBMCs. The receptors shown here come from a woman aged 45-59 years with head and neck cancer.

In the case of this clone: Within the sample, other DNA sequences also encode this same CDR3. The chain joins TRBV5-1 to TRBJ2-5, with TRBD1 matching over 7 bases. With V trimmed by 0 bases and J by 5 bases, 4 bases remained unmatched. The CDR3 has 14 amino acids. Germline V CDR1 and CDR2: SGHRS, YFSETQ. CDR3 loop: CASSLEGAGETQYF. In DNA, the CDR3 is TGCGCCAGCAGCTTGGAGGGGGCTGGGGAGACCCAGTACTTC.

The V gene is TRBV19, the J gene TRBJ2-1; 8 bases align to TRBD2. CDR3 length: 15 amino acids. Germline loops: CDR1 LNHDA, CDR2 SQIVND (reference sequence). V shed 5 bases and J 0 bases; nucleotides not matched to a gene: 3. Here the CDR3 DNA reads TGTGCCAGTAGTTCAACTAGCGGCTCCTACAATGAGCAGTTCTTC. This codes for CASSSTSGSYNEQFF.

This chain links TRBV4-1 with TRBJ2-1; 12 positions match TRBD2. J was trimmed by 2 bases and V by 0 bases; bases with no gene match: 2. The CDR3 consists of 17 residues. The germline V gene encodes CDR1 MGHRA and CDR2 YSYEKL. Here the CDR3 reads CASSQELAGGPYNEQFF. In DNA, the CDR3 is TGCGCCAGCAGCCAAGAACTAGCGGGGGGCCCCTACAATGAGCAGTTCTTC.

Details on this clone: Compared with germline, one end of the junction differs, possibly owing to a read error. The chain recombines TRBV15 with TRBJ2-7, with TRBD1 as a possible D gene (6 bases). CDR1 LNHNV and CDR2 YYDKDF come from the germline V gene (reference sequence). The CDR3 sequence is 15 residues long. The CDR3 bases are TGTGCCACCAGCAGAGGGGGCGACAGGATCATCGAGCGGTACTTC. It encodes CATSRGGDRIIERYF. The full variable domain, its missing parts supplied by reference TRBV15 and TRBJ2-7, is DAMVIQNPRYQVTQFGKPVTLSCSQTLNHNVMYWYQQKSSQAPKLLFHYYDKDFNNEADTPDNFQSRRPNTSFCFLDIRSPGLGDTAMYLCATSRGGDRIIERYFGPGTRLTVT.

The chain carries TRBV28 and TRBJ1-5; D might be TRBD1 (6 bases). The CDR3 has 15 residues. CDR1 is MDHEN and CDR2 is SYDVKM in the germline V gene. With 6 bases removed from V and 3 bases from J, the gap between germline ends came to 15 bases. DNA for the CDR3: TGTGCCAGCAGAATTAGGGAGGGGGTCAATCAGCCCCAGCATTTT. This encodes CASRIREGVNQPQHF.

This chain joins TRBV5-6 and TRBJ1-1; D is uncertain. Trimming removed 0 bases at V and 2 bases at J, with 2 bases between. The CDR3 loop spans 12 amino acids. Germline V gene lookup returns CDR1 SGHDT and CDR2 YYEEEE. The chain's CDR3 is CASSLVNTEAFF. The CDR3 region has the DNA TGTGCCAGCAGCTTGGTAAACACTGAAGCTTTCTTT.

V gene TRBV19 combines with J gene TRBJ1-5; TRBD1 matches 8 bases. Unmatched junction bases numbered 10, after V lost 3 bases and J lost 6 bases. CDR3 length: 16 amino acids. The germline CDR1 and CDR2 sequences are LNHDA and SQIVND (reference sequence). Here the CDR3 DNA reads TGTGCCAGTAGTATTAGTCCCGGACAGGGCGGTCAGCCCCAGCATTTT. Its protein is CASSISPGQGGQPQHF.

The rearrangement uses TRBV5-1 and TRBJ2-1; D is undetermined. Germline V gene lookup returns CDR1 SGHRS and CDR2 YFSETQ. CDR3 length: 13 residues. Between the trimmed V and J ends, which lost 5 bases and 8 bases, there was a span of 14 bases. The CDR3 nucleotides read TGCGCCAGCAGTGACCCTGGCGTCGATGAGCAGTTCTTC. As protein: CASSDPGVDEQFF.

The chain links TRBV6-1 to TRBJ1-4; TRBD1 agrees at 11 bases. The CDR3 contains 16 residues. V shed 2 bases and J 8 bases; nucleotides not matched to a gene: 7. Germline loops: CDR1 MNHNS, CDR2 SASEGT. The CDR3 coding sequence is TGTGCCAGCAGTGAAATGACCGGGACAGGGGGAGAAAAACTGTTTTTT. It specifies CASSEMTGTGGEKLFF.